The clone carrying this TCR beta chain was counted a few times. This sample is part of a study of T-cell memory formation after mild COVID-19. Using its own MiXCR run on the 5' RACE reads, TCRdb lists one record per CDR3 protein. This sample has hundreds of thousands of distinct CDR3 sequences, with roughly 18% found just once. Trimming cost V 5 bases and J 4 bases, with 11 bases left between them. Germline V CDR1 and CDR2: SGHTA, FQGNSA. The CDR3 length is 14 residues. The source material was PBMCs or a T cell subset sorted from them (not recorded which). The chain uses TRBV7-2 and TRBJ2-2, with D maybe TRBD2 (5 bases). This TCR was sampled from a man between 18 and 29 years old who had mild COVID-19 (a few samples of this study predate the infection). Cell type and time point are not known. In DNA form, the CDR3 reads TGTGCCAGCAGCAAAAACGCGGGCACCGGGGAGCTGTTTTTT. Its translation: CASSKNAGTGELFF.